The 11 T cell receptor beta chains below were found in one sample sequenced in a study of tumor-infiltrating lymphocytes in primary liver carcinoma (dated 2017 in TCRdb). Sequencing instrument: Illumina HiSeq 2500. A constant-region primer and ProtoScript II reverse transcriptase were used to reverse-transcribe TCRbeta-specific cDNA from around 480 ng total RNA. The TCRbeta libraries were prepared through three rounds of nested multiplex PCR following a slightly modified ARM-PCR procedure. Multiplex TRBV1-TRBV30 forward primers and a Cbeta reverse primer were used in the first two PCR rounds, each of which was run for 10 cycles. Starting from the raw public reads, TCRdb applied fastp trimming at Q25, assembled clones with MiXCR and retained in-frame beta chains. Rows with a matching CDR3 protein are joined into one entry that keeps the most common DNA and genes. The sample profile shows 150,000 to 200,000 distinct CDR3 sequences; 85% of them were found once. The ten largest clonotypes hold around a sixth of the sample.

Without any cell sorting, total RNA and DNA were co-extracted from about 21-30 mg of bulk tissue using the AllPrep DNA/RNA mini kit. The sample comprised tumor tissue from primary liver carcinoma. The receptors stem from a man aged 40-49 years with primary liver carcinoma and hepatitis B virus infection.

Notes on this clonotype: An end of the junction does not agree with germline; a read error may underlie this. The chain has TRBV5-4 and TRBJ2-4; unclear D gene. This CDR3 spans 15 amino acids. Germline V gene sequence: CDR1 SGHNT, CDR2 YYREEE (reference sequence). The CDR3 region has the DNA TGTGCCAGCAGCTTGGGGGCAGGCGGAAAAAACATTCAATACTTC. It specifies CASSLGAGGKNIQYF.

This clonotype was detected a few times. The missing conserved phenylalanine or tryptophan at the end of this CDR3 makes a read error likely. No DNA is shown, since the ends of the CDR3 on it are uncertain; the CDR3 is the one TCRdb lists. The chain joins TRBV6-5 to TRBJ2-2; the D call in the table, TRBD2, was not verified against the DNA. The germline gives CDR1 MNHEY, CDR2 SVGAGI. From its first to its last residue, the CDR3 has 14 amino acids. The CDR3 sequence is CASSYSRKREKLVL.

In regard to this clonotype: This CDR3 is missing its conserved last phenylalanine or tryptophan, likely due to a read error. The genes are TRBV28 and TRBJ2-5; D not certain. Germline CDR1 MDHEN, CDR2 SYDVKM. The ends were cut back, 6 bases at V and 2 bases at J, with 13 bases in the middle. The CDR3 is 14 residues long. The CDR3 loop reads CASRESAPQETQYI. The CDR3 DNA follows: TGTGCCAGCAGGGAGTCGGCTCCACAAGAGACCCAGTACATC.

A note on this clonotype: Germline is not matched at one junction end, which may reflect a read error. The chain recombines TRBV28 with TRBJ1-3; 9 bases are a match to TRBD1. Germline loops: CDR1 MDHEN, CDR2 SYDVKM. This CDR3 has 16 amino acids. The CDR3 coding sequence is TGTGCCAGCAGTTCAATGGGACAGGGCTCTGGAAAGACCATATATTTT. It yields the protein CASSSMGQGSGKTIYF. The variable domain in full, completed from reference TRBV28 and TRBJ1-3, reads DVKVTQSSRYLVKRTGEKVFLECVQDMDHENMFWYRQDPGLGLRLIYFSYDVKMKEKGDIPEGYSVSREKKERFSLILESASTNQTSMYLCASSSMGQGSGKTIYFGEGSWLTVV.

Note on this clonotype: A read error may produce the germline difference seen at one junction end. This sequence joins TRBV6-5 and TRBJ2-1; 8 bases agree with TRBD1. CDR3 size: 17 residues. The germline gives CDR1 MNHEY, CDR2 SVGAGI. The CDR3 nucleotides read TGTACCAGCAGTGACCGATCCGGGACAGGACTATACAATGAGCAGTTCTTC. It specifies CTSSDRSGTGLYNEQFF.

Points on this clonotype: A much bigger clone sits one base away, suggesting this may be a read error. The chain uses TRBV2 and TRBJ2-7; D not resolved. The length of the CDR3 is 14 residues. With 6 bases removed from V and 5 bases from J, the gap between germline ends came to 17 bases. CDR1 and CDR2 (germline): SNHLY, FYNNEI. This CDR3 reads CASSKVRSSDEQYF. The CDR3 DNA follows: TGTGCCAGCAGCAAAGTAAGGTCCTCGGACGAGCAGTACTTC.

A note on this clonotype: A junction end diverges from the germline sequence, so it may reflect a read error. This chain connects TRBV4-3 to TRBJ2-7; unclear D gene. The CDR3 loop spans 13 amino acids. Germline CDR1 is LGHNA and CDR2 is YSLEER. CDR3 protein: CASTQDLPYEQYF. Written as DNA, the CDR3 is TGCGCCAGTACCCAAGATCTGCCCTATGAGCAGTACTTC.

With respect to this clonotype: Mismatch with germline at one junction end may stem from a read error. The CDR3 nucleotides read TGTGCCAGCAGTCCGCGAGGGCAGGGCTCCAACAATGAGCAGTTCTTC. Protein sequence: CASSPRGQGSNNEQFF. V is TRBV6-2 or TRBV6-3 and J is TRBJ2-1, with D possibly being TRBD1 or TRBD2 (5 bases each). CDR1 and CDR2 from the germline V gene are MNHEY and SVGEGT. The CDR3 length is 16 residues.

Concerning this clonotype: The conserved phenylalanine or tryptophan is not found at the CDR3 terminus, so this likely reflects a read error. For the CDR3, the DNA is TGTGCCGGCAGCTCGACTAGCGCGAACACCGAGGAGCTGTTTTAT. It specifies CAGSSTSANTEELFY. The chain has TRBV5-4 and TRBJ2-2, with 8 bases matching TRBD2. Germline assignment: CDR1 SGHNT and CDR2 YYREEE (reference sequence). This CDR3 is built from 15 residues.

For this clonotype: This CDR3 is missing its conserved last phenylalanine or tryptophan, likely due to a read error. The chain carries TRBV29-1 and TRBJ2-7; TRBD2 aligns across 9 bases. This CDR3 has 13 residues. V trimming: 7 bases; J trimming: 4 bases; junction bases outside the gene matches: 8. Germline V gene sequence: CDR1 SQVTM, CDR2 ANQGSEA. The DNA of the CDR3 is TGCAGCGCGGTGGCGGGAGGGGGATACGAGCAGTACTCC. It encodes CSAVAGGGYEQYS.

This clonotype was picked up a small number of times. At one end, the junction sequence differs from germline, possibly due to a read error. This sequence joins TRBV11-1 and TRBJ2-7, with D perhaps given as TRBD1 or TRBD2 (5 bases each). This CDR3 is 13 amino acids long. Germline lookup yields CDR1 SGHAT and CDR2 FQDESV (reference sequence). Here the CDR3 DNA reads TGTGCTAGCAGGGAGAAGCGACCCTACGAGCAGTACTTC. This sequence encodes CASREKRPYEQYF.